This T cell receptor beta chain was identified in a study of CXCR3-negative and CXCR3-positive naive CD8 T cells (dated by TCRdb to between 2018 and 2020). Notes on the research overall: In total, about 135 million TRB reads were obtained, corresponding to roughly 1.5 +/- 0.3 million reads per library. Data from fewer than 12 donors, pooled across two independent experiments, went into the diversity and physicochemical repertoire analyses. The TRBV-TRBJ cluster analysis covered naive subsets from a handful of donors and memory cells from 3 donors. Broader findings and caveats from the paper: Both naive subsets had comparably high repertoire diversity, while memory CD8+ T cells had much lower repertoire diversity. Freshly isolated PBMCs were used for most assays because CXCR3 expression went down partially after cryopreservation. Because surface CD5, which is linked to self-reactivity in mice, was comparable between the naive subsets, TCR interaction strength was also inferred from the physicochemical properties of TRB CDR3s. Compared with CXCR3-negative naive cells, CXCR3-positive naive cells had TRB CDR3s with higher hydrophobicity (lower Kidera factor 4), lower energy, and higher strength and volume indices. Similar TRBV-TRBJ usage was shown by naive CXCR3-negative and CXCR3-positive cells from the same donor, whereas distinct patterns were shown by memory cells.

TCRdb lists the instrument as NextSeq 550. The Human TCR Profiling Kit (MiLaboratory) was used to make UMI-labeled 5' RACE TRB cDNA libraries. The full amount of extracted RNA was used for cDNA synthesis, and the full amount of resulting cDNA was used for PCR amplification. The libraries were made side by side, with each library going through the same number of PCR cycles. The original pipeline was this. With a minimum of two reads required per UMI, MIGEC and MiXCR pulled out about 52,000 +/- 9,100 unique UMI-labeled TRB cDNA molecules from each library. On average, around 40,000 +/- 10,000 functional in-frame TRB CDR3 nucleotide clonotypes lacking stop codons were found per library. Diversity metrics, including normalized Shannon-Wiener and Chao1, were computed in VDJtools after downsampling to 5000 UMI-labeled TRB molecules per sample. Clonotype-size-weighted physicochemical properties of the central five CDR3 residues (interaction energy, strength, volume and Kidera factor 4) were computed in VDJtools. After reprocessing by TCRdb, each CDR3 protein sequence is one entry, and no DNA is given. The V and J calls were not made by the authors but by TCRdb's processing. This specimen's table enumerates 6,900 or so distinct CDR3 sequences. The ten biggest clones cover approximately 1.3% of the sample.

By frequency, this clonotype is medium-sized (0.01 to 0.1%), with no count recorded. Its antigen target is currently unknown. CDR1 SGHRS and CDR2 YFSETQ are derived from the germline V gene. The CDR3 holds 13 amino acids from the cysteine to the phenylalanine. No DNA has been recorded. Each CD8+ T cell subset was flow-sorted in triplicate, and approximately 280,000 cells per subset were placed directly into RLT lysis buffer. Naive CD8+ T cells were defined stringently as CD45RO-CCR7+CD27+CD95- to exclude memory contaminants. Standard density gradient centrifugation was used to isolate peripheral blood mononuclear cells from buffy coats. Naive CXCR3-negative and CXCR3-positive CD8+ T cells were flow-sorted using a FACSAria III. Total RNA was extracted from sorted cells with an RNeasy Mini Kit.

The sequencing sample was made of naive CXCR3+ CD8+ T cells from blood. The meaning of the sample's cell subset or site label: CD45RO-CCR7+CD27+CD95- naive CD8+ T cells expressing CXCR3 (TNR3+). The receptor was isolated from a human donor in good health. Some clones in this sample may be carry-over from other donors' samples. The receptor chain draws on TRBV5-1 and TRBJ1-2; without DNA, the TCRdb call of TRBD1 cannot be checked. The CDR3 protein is CASSLGPHVGYTF.